This TCR beta chain was identified in a study of T cells after yellow fever vaccination. Notes on the study in general: FACS-sorted repertoires might harbor abundant contaminating clonotypes from the bulk population.

The sample holds one count of this clonotype. Antigen specificity is unknown. This CDR3 is 14 amino acids long. Trimming took 5 bases from V and 9 from J, leaving 17 bases between them. The germline gives CDR1 SEHNR, CDR2 FQNEAQ (reference sequence). TCRdb ran MiXCR on the 5' RACE reads and lists one entry per CDR3 protein. The table has 620,000 or so distinct CDR3 sequences, less than 20% seen once. The sample was PBMCs, taken 4 to 6 days after the first yellow fever vaccination. This receptor was obtained from a man in his late teens or twenties who received the YFV17D yellow fever vaccine. The chain is built from TRBV7-9 and TRBJ2-1, with a tentative D call TRBD2 (6 bases). CDR3 residues: CASSPTGGGSEQFF. The CDR3 region has the DNA TGTGCCAGCAGCCCCACGGGTGGGGGGAGTGAGCAGTTCTTC.